This T cell receptor (beta chain) was captured in a study of monozygotic twins with cystic fibrosis. Study-wide results and limits: Age, concordance and disease severity did not associate with shared CDR3 numbers. In 13 of 16 pairs, V gene usage was closest to the co-twin's. Nucleotide-identical clonotype sharing was significantly higher within monozygotic CF twin pairs than between unrelated CF individuals. Clonality was generally low (median approximately 0.0094), higher in the most severe patients.

As to this clone: What it binds is not known.

Germline values: CDR1 SGHNT, CDR2 YENEEA. Trimming removed 5 bases at V and 4 bases at J, with 13 bases between. The CDR3 is 14 amino acids. Profiling relied on immunoSEQ multiplex PCR, and the TCRdb table lists in-frame clones only, not all of them. The table includes 34,000 or so clones, 92% detected once. This receptor was identified in a girl aged 2 to 10 with cystic fibrosis. Material for sequencing was blood. This chain links TRBV11-3 with TRBJ2-3, with D perhaps TRBD2 (5 bases). CDR3 residues: CASSLPGEADTQYF. CDR3 coding DNA: TGTGCCAGCAGCCTTCCCGGGGAAGCAGATACGCAGTATTTT.